The 16 T cell receptor beta chains below all came from one sample that was sequenced in a study of blood T cell repertoires in COVID-19 (TCRdb year 2020). The library was obtained by the immunoSEQ multiplex PCR assay. This is the immuneACCESS table as TCRdb keeps it, with only in-frame sequences that have V and J called. A part of the clones is gone; compared with another copy, unresolved V genes explain less than half, and the rest is unexplained. The sample table shows about 330,000 clones, and about 89% are seen once. 5.3% of the sample belongs to the ten largest clones. Sample: PBMCs or T cells enriched from blood (not recorded which). These TCRs come from a woman aged 25 to 39 who had recovered from COVID-19.

The chain couples TRBV15 to TRBJ2-5; TRBD2 might be the D (6 bases). The germline V and J ends were trimmed by 0 bases and 4 bases, with 9 bases remaining between them. The CDR3 consists of 14 residues. Germline V gene lookup returns CDR1 LNHNV and CDR2 YYDKDF (reference sequence). The DNA of the CDR3 is TGTGCCACCAGCAGAGATCGCGGGGTAGAGACCCAGTACTTC. Translated, it gives CATSRDRGVETQYF.

The chain is built from TRBV30 and TRBJ1-4; 11 bases align to TRBD1. Germline V lookup: CDR1 GTSNPN, CDR2 SVGIG (reference sequence). With 4 bases clipped from V and 7 bases from J, the junction kept 8 bases outside the gene matches. CDR3 length equals 15 residues. Here the CDR3 DNA reads TGTGCCTGGACCCCAGGACAGGGGGCAGGTGAAAAACTGTTTTTT. Translation gives CAWTPGQGAGEKLFF.

The chain carries TRBV27 and TRBJ2-1; 9 bases map to TRBD2. The V gene end was trimmed by 0 bases and the J gene end by 5 bases; junction bases not matched to a gene: 5. The CDR3 is 16 residues long. CDR1 and CDR2 from the germline V gene are MNHEY and SMNVEV (reference sequence). CDR3 DNA sequence: TGTGCCAGCAGTTTATCTGAGCGGGGGGCCGACAATGAGCAGTTCTTC. It codes for CASSLSERGADNEQFF.

This clone was recorded a few times. The chain carries TRBV28 and TRBJ1-2, with TRBD1 identical over 9 bases. The CDR3 sequence is 13 residues long. Losses at the gene ends were 10 bases for V and 8 bases for J; bases not matched to a gene: 11. Per the germline V gene, CDR1 is MDHEN and CDR2 is SYDVKM. CDR3 in amino acids: CATFGETGGGYTF. CDR3 nucleotides: TGTGCCACCTTCGGGGAGACAGGGGGAGGCTACACCTTC.

This rearrangement joins TRBV27 to TRBJ2-7; 9 bases match TRBD1. The germline V gene encodes CDR1 MNHEY and CDR2 SMNVEV (reference sequence). This CDR3 spans 17 amino acids. With V trimmed by 3 bases and J by 2 bases, 11 bases remained unmatched. This chain's CDR3 is CASSLKLLWTGAYEQYF. The CDR3 DNA follows: TGTGCCAGCAGTTTGAAGCTTCTTTGGACAGGGGCCTACGAGCAGTACTTC.

Here the CDR3 DNA reads TGTGCCATCAGTGCGACAGGGGATGAGCAGTTCTTC. Amino acid sequence: CAISATGDEQFF. The chain couples TRBV10-3 to TRBJ2-1; TRBD1 matches 8 bases. Trimming took 4 bases from V and 8 from J; bases not matched to a gene: 1. CDR1 is ENHRY, CDR2 SYGVKD, per germline. The CDR3 is made up of 12 amino acids.

This sequence joins TRBV6-9 and TRBJ2-7, with D possibly matching TRBD1 (6 bases). V dropped 7 bases and J dropped 5 bases, with 15 bases sitting between them. From germline, CDR1 is MNHGY and CDR2 SVAAGI. The CDR3 spans 13 residues. In DNA form, the CDR3 reads TGTGCCAGCACTTTTCTCACAGGGCACGAGCAGTACTTC. Amino acid sequence: CASTFLTGHEQYF.

This clone was seen a few times. This sequence joins TRBV3-1 (or the pseudogene TRBV3-2) and TRBJ2-1; TRBD2 aligns across 8 bases. In germline, CDR1 is LGHDT, CDR2 YNNKEL (reference sequence). The CDR3 covers 14 residues. The V gene end was trimmed by 1 base and the J gene end by 10 bases; junction bases not matched to a gene: 6. The CDR3 DNA reads as TGTGCCAGCAGCCAAGCGGGGGGGCCACCCGAGCAGTTCTTC. It encodes CASSQAGGPPEQFF.

The chain joins TRBV7-9 to TRBJ2-3; 8 positions agree with TRBD1. This CDR3 is built from 13 residues. From germline, CDR1 is SEHNR and CDR2 FQNEAQ (reference sequence). V was pared by 3 bases and J by 4 bases, with 0 bases of the junction left unmatched. The CDR3 is CASSLTGADTQYF. CDR3 coding DNA: TGTGCCAGCAGCTTGACAGGGGCAGATACGCAGTATTTT.

The rearrangement links TRBV5-1 to TRBJ2-1, with D possibly TRBD2 on 6 matching bases. CDR3 length: 12 residues. Germline V gives CDR1 SGHRS, CDR2 YFSETQ. V lost 2 bases and J lost 9, with 9 bases in between. The CDR3 is CASSLNGGEQFF. The CDR3 bases are TGCGCCAGCAGCTTAAACGGGGGTGAGCAGTTCTTC.

The chain joins TRBV19 to TRBJ1-5; a possible D gene is TRBD1 (5 bases). The germline V and J ends were trimmed by 1 base and 5 bases, with 15 bases remaining between them. The CDR3 runs 16 residues. Germline loops: CDR1 LNHDA, CDR2 SQIVND (reference sequence). The CDR3 DNA follows: TGTGCCAGTAGTATAGTTTATAGTGTGACAGATCAGCCCCAGCATTTT. This gives the protein CASSIVYSVTDQPQHF.

The J gene is TRBJ1-3, the V gene TRBV15; D ambiguous. V lost 0 bases to trimming and J lost 4 bases, with 10 bases between them. This CDR3 has 15 residues. Germline V gene sequence: CDR1 LNHNV, CDR2 YYDKDF (reference sequence). CDR3 loop: CATSRDRMRGNTIYF. The CDR3 nucleotides read TGTGCCACCAGCAGAGATCGGATGAGGGGAAACACCATATATTTT.

The rearrangement uses TRBV4-2 and TRBJ1-3, with a tentative D call TRBD1 (5 bases). Deletions cut 0 bases from V and 0 bases from J, with 15 bases between. Germline loops: CDR1 LGHNA, CDR2 YNFKEQ. This CDR3 is built from 18 residues. CDR3 amino acids: CASSQEGPLAGSGNTIYF. CDR3 DNA sequence: TGTGCCAGCAGCCAAGAGGGGCCTCTGGCTGGCTCTGGAAACACCATATATTTT.

This chain connects TRBV7-9 to TRBJ2-7, with TRBD1 matching 7 bases. Germline CDR1 is SEHNR and CDR2 is FQNEAQ (reference sequence). CDR3 length equals 14 residues. Trimming at V came to 1 base and at J to 3 bases, leaving 3 bases not matched to a gene. The CDR3 here is CASSLEGGDYEQYF. In nucleotides, the CDR3 is TGTGCCAGCAGCTTAGAAGGGGGCGACTACGAGCAGTACTTC.

The chain employs TRBV4-2 and TRBJ1-5, with D possibly TRBD1 on 6 matching bases. Trimming stripped 1 base from V and 11 bases from J, with 18 bases between. This CDR3 comprises 15 residues. Per the germline V gene, CDR1 is LGHNA and CDR2 is YNFKEQ. The CDR3 nucleotides are TGTGCCAGCAGCCAAGGTGGGCAGACAGGTAGGGCCCAGCATTTT. This encodes CASSQGGQTGRAQHF.

CDR3 bases: TGTGCCAGCAGCGGGACTAGCGGAGCCTACAATGAGCAGTTCTTC. It translates to CASSGTSGAYNEQFF. The chain is built from TRBV9 and TRBJ2-1; TRBD2 aligns across 10 bases. Trimming at V came to 3 bases and at J to 2 bases, leaving 2 bases not matched to a gene. From germline, CDR1 is SGDLS and CDR2 YYNGEE. The length of the CDR3 is 15 residues. The full variable domain, its missing parts supplied by reference TRBV9 and TRBJ2-1, is DSGVTQTPKHLITATGQRVTLRCSPRSGDLSVYWYQQSLDQGLQFLIQYYNGEERAKGNILERFSAQQFPDLHSELNLSSLELGDSALYFCASSGTSGAYNEQFFGPGTRLTVL.